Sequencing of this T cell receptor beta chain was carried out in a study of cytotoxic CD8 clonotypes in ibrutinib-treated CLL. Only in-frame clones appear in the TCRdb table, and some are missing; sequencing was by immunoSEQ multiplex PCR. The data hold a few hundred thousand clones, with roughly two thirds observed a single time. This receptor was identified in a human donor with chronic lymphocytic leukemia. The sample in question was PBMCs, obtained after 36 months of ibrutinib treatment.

CDR3 region: CASSPRSRTGRSVSLHF. The CDR3 nucleotides read TGTGCCAGCAGCCCCCGAAGCCGGACAGGGCGCTCAGTATCCCTCCACTTT. This sequence joins TRBV11-2 and TRBJ1-6, with 8 bases matching TRBD1. The CDR3 sequence is 17 residues long. The V segment lost 5 bases and the J segment 14 bases; nucleotides outside the gene matches: 20. In germline, CDR1 is SGHAT, CDR2 FQNNGV.